This T cell receptor (beta chain) emerged from a study of T cells in Graves' hyperthyroidism and ophthalmopathy. The CDR3 regions of TCR beta were amplified from RNA transcripts. RT-PCR in the first round (using the HTBI primer set) targeted the TCR CDR3. From the multiplex PCR reads, TCRdb called clonotypes with MiXCR, one entry per CDR3 protein. The sample holds roughly 500,000 distinct CDR3 sequences, around a quarter seen once. The table lists this clonotype with a few counts. Losses at the gene ends were 8 bases for V and 0 bases for J; bases not matched to a gene: 6. This CDR3 is 15 amino acids long. The germline V gene encodes CDR1 ENHRY and CDR2 SYGVKD.

The receptor was isolated from a woman aged 25 to 39 with Graves' ophthalmopathy. The chain is built from TRBV10-3 and TRBJ2-2; 7 nucleotides align to TRBD1. The sequenced sample was blood. The CDR3 here is CAIRGQSANTGELFF. In DNA, the CDR3 is TGTGCCATCCGGGGACAGAGCGCGAACACCGGGGAGCTGTTTTTT.